These 28 T cell receptor beta chains originate from one sample sequenced in a study of OX40 agonist ivuxolimab in advanced cancers. TCRdb's copy holds only in-frame clones and misses some; the assay was immunoSEQ multiplex PCR. The profile covers roughly 83,000 clones, with 75% to 95% appearing a single time and 8.4% taken by the ten largest. Sequenced here: CD4+ or CD8+ T cells sorted from blood, sampled in a trial of the OX40 agonist ivuxolimab. Source of these receptors: an adult with an advanced solid tumor such as melanoma, head and neck, liver or kidney cancer.

The chain joins TRBV7-9 to TRBJ2-1; 9 bases fit TRBD1. V was clipped by 5 bases and J by 9 bases; unmatched bases: 11. Germline-derived CDR1 and CDR2 are SEHNR and FQNEAQ (reference sequence). This CDR3 region has 15 residues. CDR3 nucleotides: TGTGCCAGCAGCCACCGGGACAGGGTGGTCGGTGAGCAGTTCTTC. This gives the protein CASSHRDRVVGEQFF.

This clone came up a few times. V usage is TRBV4-1 and J usage is TRBJ1-2; tentative D call: TRBD1 (5 bases). The germline CDR1 and CDR2 sequences are MGHRA and YSYEKL. V was clipped by 4 bases and J by 8 bases, with 20 bases between them. CDR3 length equals 15 residues. CDR3 residues: CASSPTSPTGDGYTF. The CDR3 region has the DNA TGCGCCAGCAGCCCTACCAGTCCAACTGGGGACGGCTACACCTTC.

This chain links TRBV27 with TRBJ2-5; possible D gene TRBD2, 7 bases. With 0 bases removed from V and 6 bases from J, the gap between germline ends came to 17 bases. Germline loops: CDR1 MNHEY, CDR2 SMNVEV (reference sequence). The CDR3 has 16 amino acids. CDR3 in amino acids: CASSLSGGAGLKTQYF. The CDR3 DNA is TGTGCCAGCAGTTTATCGGGGGGGGCCGGATTAAAGACCCAGTACTTC.

V usage is TRBV11-2 and J usage is TRBJ2-7; unclear D gene. V was trimmed by 1 base and J by 2 bases, leaving 9 bases between them. The CDR3 is 14 residues long. Germline CDR1 reads SGHAT; CDR2 reads FQNNGV. CDR3: CASSLAGPTYEQYV. CDR3 nucleotide sequence: TGTGCCAGCAGCTTAGCGGGTCCTACCTACGAGCAGTACGTC.

The gene calls are TRBV13 and TRBJ1-6; TRBD1 aligns across 7 bases. CDR3 length: 15 residues. V dropped 3 bases and J dropped 7; count of bases not matched to a gene: 6. Per germline, CDR1 PRHDT and CDR2 FYEKMQ (reference sequence). This CDR3 is CASSLADRSNSPLHF. CDR3 in DNA: TGTGCCAGCAGCTTGGCGGACAGGTCCAATTCACCCCTCCACTTT.

The chain joins TRBV11-2 to TRBJ1-6; no clear D gene. This CDR3 is built from 16 residues. Germline values: CDR1 SGHAT, CDR2 FQNNGV. Trimming shortened V by 5 bases and J by 0 bases, and 11 bases separated the two germline ends. The CDR3 region is CASSRGSSSYNSPLHF. CDR3 bases: TGTGCCAGCAGCCGCGGGTCCAGCTCCTATAATTCACCCCTCCACTTT.

The CDR3 here is CATVGGYNTQYF. The CDR3 region has the DNA TGTGCCACCGTTGGGGGCTACAATACGCAGTATTTT. This sequence joins TRBV6-5 and TRBJ2-3; TRBD1 is a possible D gene (6 bases). This CDR3 region has 12 residues. Germline-derived CDR1 and CDR2 are MNHEY and SVGAGI. V was clipped by 10 bases and J by 7 bases, with 15 bases between them.

The J gene is TRBJ2-2, the V gene TRBV7-9; D unresolved. Trimming removed 0 bases from V and 7 bases from J, with 9 bases in between. Germline V gene sequence: CDR1 SEHNR, CDR2 FQNEAQ (reference sequence). The CDR3 is made up of 14 amino acids. CDR3 sequence reads: CASSLAPGSGELFF. CDR3 in DNA: TGTGCCAGCAGCTTAGCCCCGGGCAGCGGGGAGCTGTTTTTT.

Here the CDR3 reads CASILGTGVDQPQHF. The CDR3 coding sequence is TGTGCCAGCATCCTCGGGACAGGGGTCGATCAGCCCCAGCATTTT. V gene TRBV28 combines with J gene TRBJ1-5; 10 nucleotides line up with TRBD1. This CDR3 region has 15 residues. The junction had 8 bases not matched to a gene; V was cut back by 7 bases and J by 5 bases. The V gene's germline CDR1 is MDHEN and CDR2 SYDVKM. Full variable domain (outside the CDR3, taken from reference TRBV28 and TRBJ1-5): DVKVTQSSRYLVKRTGEKVFLECVQDMDHENMFWYRQDPGLGLRLIYFSYDVKMKEKGDIPEGYSVSREKKERFSLILESASTNQTSMYLCASILGTGVDQPQHFGDGTRLSIL.

This clone appeared once. The V gene is TRBV4-3, the J gene TRBJ2-5; no clear D. The V gene's germline CDR1 is LGHNA and CDR2 YSLEER. V lost 0 bases and J 0 bases, leaving 5 bases between the germline ends. The CDR3 is 14 amino acids. CDR3: CASSQERHQETQYF. For the CDR3, the DNA is TGCGCCAGCAGCCAAGAACGGCACCAAGAGACCCAGTACTTC.

This clone was seen more than once but under ten times. The chain is built from TRBV6-1 and TRBJ2-1; D remains ambiguous. CDR1 is MNHNS and CDR2 is SASEGT in the germline V gene. The CDR3 is 12 residues long. V shed 3 bases and J shed 6 bases, with 6 bases lying between them. The DNA for the CDR3 is TGTGCCAGCAGTGATCAGATCAATGAGCAGTTCTTC. Residues: CASSDQINEQFF.

The chain carries TRBV6-5 and TRBJ2-1, with 10 bases identical to TRBD2. Germline values: CDR1 MNHEY, CDR2 SVGAGI. CDR3 length: 15 residues. After removal of 8 bases from V and 8 bases from J, the junction contained 12 bases not matched to a gene. CDR3 bases: TGTGCCAGCGGTTCTATAGCGGGGGGTTTAGATGAGCAGTTCTTC. Protein: CASGSIAGGLDEQFF.

CDR3 nucleotide sequence: TGTGCCAGCAGTGAAGCGCGGTCGGCCGAAAAACTGTTTTTT. Amino acids: CASSEARSAEKLFF. V is TRBV6-1 and J is TRBJ1-4, with D unresolved. Trimming stripped 0 bases from V and 8 bases from J, with 10 bases between. From germline, CDR1 is MNHNS and CDR2 SASEGT. The CDR3 has 14 residues.

CDR3 DNA: TGTGCCTGGAGTGTTAACAGGGGCACTGAAGCTTTCTTT. It is translated as CAWSVNRGTEAFF. This sequence joins TRBV30 and TRBJ1-1; 7 nucleotides agree with TRBD1. Trimming removed 0 bases from V and 4 bases from J; junction bases left unmatched: 2. This CDR3 contains 13 residues. Germline loops: CDR1 GTSNPN, CDR2 SVGIG (reference sequence).

This chain joins TRBV9 and TRBJ2-1; 8 nucleotides match TRBD2. Germline V gene data show CDR1 as SGDLS and CDR2 as YYNGEE. V shed 3 bases, J shed 6 bases, and the junction held 8 bases outside the gene matches. The CDR3 is made up of 15 amino acids. CDR3 bases: TGTGCCAGCAGCGCCGGGACTAGGGTCGGCAATGAGCAGTTCTTC. Amino acid sequence: CASSAGTRVGNEQFF. The whole variable domain, filled in from reference TRBV9 and TRBJ2-1, reads DSGVTQTPKHLITATGQRVTLRCSPRSGDLSVYWYQQSLDQGLQFLIQYYNGEERAKGNILERFSAQQFPDLHSELNLSSLELGDSALYFCASSAGTRVGNEQFFGPGTRLTVL.

The chain couples TRBV4-2 to TRBJ1-2; D unresolved. Germline V gives CDR1 LGHNA, CDR2 YNFKEQ. Trimming removed 1 base from V and 4 bases from J, with 10 bases in between. The CDR3 covers 14 residues. CDR3 in amino acids: CASSQGEGGYGYTF. DNA of the CDR3: TGTGCCAGCAGCCAAGGGGAGGGCGGCTATGGCTACACCTTC.

J is TRBJ2-1 and V is TRBV29-1; possibly TRBD2 for D (5 bases). Trimming shortened V by 7 bases and J by 6 bases, and 13 bases separated the two germline ends. The CDR3 consists of 12 residues. Germline values: CDR1 SQVTM, CDR2 ANQGSEA. The CDR3 nucleotides read TGCAGCGCCCGGACTGTTGGCAATGAGCAGTTCTTC. Translation: CSARTVGNEQFF.

The rearrangement uses TRBV27 and TRBJ1-1, with TRBD1 as a possible D gene (5 bases). The CDR3 totals 14 residues. Between the trimmed V and J ends, which lost 5 bases and 6 bases, there was a span of 16 bases. The germline gives CDR1 MNHEY, CDR2 SMNVEV (reference sequence). CDR3 in DNA: TGTGCCAGCAGTCCACTGGGGCGGGGATCTGAAGCTTTCTTT. It is translated as CASSPLGRGSEAFF.

The chain couples TRBV30 to TRBJ2-1; TRBD2 matches 9 bases. V was pared by 4 bases and J by 4 bases, with 8 bases of the junction left unmatched. This CDR3 contains 15 residues. Germline assignment: CDR1 GTSNPN and CDR2 SVGIG (reference sequence). The CDR3 nucleotides read TGTGCCTGGAAAGAGCGGGGGGCGAGGTACAATGAGCAGTTCTTC. It specifies CAWKERGARYNEQFF.

The chain is built from TRBV27 and TRBJ1-2; TRBD1 matches at 9 bases. This CDR3 has 16 amino acids. Germline V gene lookup returns CDR1 MNHEY and CDR2 SMNVEV (reference sequence). Trimming at V came to 2 bases and at J to 3 bases, leaving 7 bases not matched to a gene. The CDR3 sequence: CASSLIGTGIDYGYTF. The CDR3 DNA sequence: TGTGCCAGCAGTTTAATCGGGACAGGGATCGACTATGGCTACACCTTC.

The V gene is TRBV4-3, the J gene TRBJ2-1; 11 bases map to TRBD2. The CDR3 runs to 15 residues. The V and J ends lost 5 bases and 8 bases, in that order; junction bases with no gene match: 8. The germline gives CDR1 LGHNA, CDR2 YSLEER. In DNA form, the CDR3 reads TGCGCCAGCAGCTCACTAGCGGGGGATTTCGATGAGCAGTTCTTC. Its protein is CASSSLAGDFDEQFF.

The chain joins TRBV30 to TRBJ2-2, with D maybe TRBD2 (5 bases). The V end was cut by 2 bases, the J end by 6 bases, with 10 bases between. This CDR3 region has 13 residues. Germline V gene sequence: CDR1 GTSNPN, CDR2 SVGIG (reference sequence). CDR3 nucleotide sequence: TGTGCCTGGAGTCCCGGACTTTCCGGGGAGCTGTTTTTT. Translating it yields CAWSPGLSGELFF.

This clone was detected once. This sequence joins TRBV6-6 and TRBJ2-7; 9 nucleotides match TRBD1. The CDR3 length is 13 residues. The V and J ends lost 7 bases and 4 bases, in that order; junction bases with no gene match: 5. The germline gives CDR1 MNHNY, CDR2 SVGAGI (reference sequence). In DNA, the CDR3 is TGTGCCAGCAAGATACAGGGGGCTTACGAGCAGTACTTC. It codes for CASKIQGAYEQYF.

The J gene is TRBJ1-2, the V gene TRBV4-2; D perhaps matches TRBD1 (6 bases). CDR1 and CDR2 (germline): LGHNA, YNFKEQ. CDR3 length equals 13 residues. V was shortened by 3 bases and J by 7 bases, with 12 bases between the two germline ends. The DNA of the CDR3 is TGTGCCAGCAGCCACCCCGGGGACATTGGCTACACCTTC. Amino acids: CASSHPGDIGYTF.

This chain joins TRBV4-1 and TRBJ1-5; D is unresolved. CDR3 length: 18 amino acids. Germline V CDR1 and CDR2: MGHRA, YSYEKL. V was pared by 4 bases and J by 2 bases, with 21 bases between. CDR3 in DNA: TGCGCCAGCAGCCGAGATCTGAGGTCCCGGAGGGGCAATCAGCCCCAGCATTTT. It encodes CASSRDLRSRRGNQPQHF.

This chain links TRBV6-6 with TRBJ1-1; 8 bases are shared with TRBD1. V shed 6 bases, J shed 3 bases, and the junction held 12 bases outside the gene matches. The CDR3 consists of 16 residues. CDR1 MNHNY and CDR2 SVGAGI come from the germline V gene (reference sequence). As DNA, the CDR3 is TGTGCCAGCAGCCCACTCAGGGGGCAGCGGGACACTGAAGCTTTCTTT. Translated: CASSPLRGQRDTEAFF.

The V call is TRBV12-2, the J call TRBJ2-1; the tabulated D call, TRBD2, remains unverified against the DNA. TRBV12-2 has pseudogene status. The CDR3 is 13 residues long. The DNA of the CDR3 is TGTGCAAGTCCCCTAGAAGACTACAATGAGCAGTTCTTC. Amino acids: CASPLEDYNEQFF.

The chain carries TRBV11-2 and TRBJ2-3; D gene ambiguous. Germline V CDR1 and CDR2: SGHAT, FQNNGV. The CDR3 length is 13 residues. With 5 bases removed from V and 4 bases from J, the gap between germline ends came to 10 bases. The CDR3 DNA follows: TGTGCCAGCAGCGATCTGGCCGCAGATACGCAGTATTTT. It codes for CASSDLAADTQYF.